What follows describes a single T cell receptor (beta chain). This specimen belongs to a study of cytomegalovirus exposure and HLA in healthy donors. The PCR made use of 60 Vbeta and 13 Jbeta primers. The table came from immunoSEQ multiplex PCR; TCRdb's copy has only in-frame clones and leaves some out. The sample has 150,000 to 200,000 clones; 77% are singletons. The CDR3 spans 15 residues. The junction had 5 bases not matched to a gene; V was cut back by 3 bases and J by 0 bases. Germline V gene lookup returns CDR1 LNHNV and CDR2 YYDKDF (reference sequence). Sequencing was done on a sample of PBMCs. The clonotype was recovered from a woman aged 25 to 39 in good health and CMV-seropositive. V gene TRBV15 combines with J gene TRBJ2-7, with 7 bases aligning to TRBD2. CDR3 nucleotide sequence: TGTGCCACCAGCAGGGGAGGGGCCCCCTCCTACGAGCAGTACTTC. It codes for CATSRGGAPSYEQYF.